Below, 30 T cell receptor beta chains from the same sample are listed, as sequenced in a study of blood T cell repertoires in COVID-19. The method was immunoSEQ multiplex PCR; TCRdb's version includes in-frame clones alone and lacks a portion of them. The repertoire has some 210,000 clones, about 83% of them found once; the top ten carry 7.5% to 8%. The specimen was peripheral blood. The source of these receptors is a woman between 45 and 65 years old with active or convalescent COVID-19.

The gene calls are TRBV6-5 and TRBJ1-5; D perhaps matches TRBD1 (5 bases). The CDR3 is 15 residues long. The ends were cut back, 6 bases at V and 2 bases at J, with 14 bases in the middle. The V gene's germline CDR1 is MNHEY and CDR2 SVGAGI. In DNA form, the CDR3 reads TGTGCCAGCAGCAGGTCGACAGACGGCAATCAGCCCCAGCATTTT. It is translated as CASSRSTDGNQPQHF.

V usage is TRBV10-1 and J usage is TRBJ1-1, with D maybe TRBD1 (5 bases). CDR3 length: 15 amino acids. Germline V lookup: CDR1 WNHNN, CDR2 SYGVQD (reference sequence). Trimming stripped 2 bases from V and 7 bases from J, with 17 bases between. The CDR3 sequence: CASSETRGGALEAFF. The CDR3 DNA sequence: TGCGCCAGCAGTGAGACTCGCGGAGGGGCACTTGAAGCTTTCTTT.

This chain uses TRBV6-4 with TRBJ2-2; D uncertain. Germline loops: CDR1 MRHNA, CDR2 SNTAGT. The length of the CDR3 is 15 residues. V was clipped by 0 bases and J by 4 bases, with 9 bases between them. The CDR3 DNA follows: TGTGCCAGCAGTGACTCCGGCGGAGCCACCGGGGAGCTGTTTTTT. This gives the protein CASSDSGGATGELFF.

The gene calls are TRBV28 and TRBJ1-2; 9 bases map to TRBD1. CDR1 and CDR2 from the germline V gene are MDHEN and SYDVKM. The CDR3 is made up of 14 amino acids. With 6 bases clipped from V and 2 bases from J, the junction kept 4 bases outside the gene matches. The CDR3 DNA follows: TGTGCCAGCAGAGGTGGACAGGGGAACTATGGCTACACCTTC. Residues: CASRGGQGNYGYTF.

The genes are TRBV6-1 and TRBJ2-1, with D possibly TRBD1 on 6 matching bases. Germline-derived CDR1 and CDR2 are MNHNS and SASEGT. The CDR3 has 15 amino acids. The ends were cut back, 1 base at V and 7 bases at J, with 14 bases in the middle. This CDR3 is CASSEVTGLRNEQFF. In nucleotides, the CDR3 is TGTGCCAGCAGTGAAGTCACAGGGTTGAGGAATGAGCAGTTCTTC.

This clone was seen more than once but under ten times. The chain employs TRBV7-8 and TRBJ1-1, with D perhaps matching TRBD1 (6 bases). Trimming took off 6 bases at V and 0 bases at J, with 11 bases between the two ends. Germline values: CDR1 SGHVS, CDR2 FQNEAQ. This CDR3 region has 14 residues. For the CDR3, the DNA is TGTGCCAGCAGATCAGGGGTCATGAACACTGAAGCTTTCTTT. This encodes CASRSGVMNTEAFF.

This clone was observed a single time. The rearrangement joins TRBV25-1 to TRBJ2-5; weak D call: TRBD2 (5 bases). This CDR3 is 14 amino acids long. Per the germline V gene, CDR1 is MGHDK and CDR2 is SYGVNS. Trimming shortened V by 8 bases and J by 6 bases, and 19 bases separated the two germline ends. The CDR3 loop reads CASRGPGWLKTQYF. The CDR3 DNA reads TGTGCCAGCCGAGGCCCGGGGTGGTTGAAGACCCAGTACTTC.

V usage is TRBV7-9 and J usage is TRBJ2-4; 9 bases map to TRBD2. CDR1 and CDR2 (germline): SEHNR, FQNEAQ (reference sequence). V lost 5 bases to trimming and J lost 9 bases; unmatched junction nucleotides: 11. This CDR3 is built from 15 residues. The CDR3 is CASSRFSGSGSIQYF. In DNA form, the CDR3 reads TGTGCCAGCAGCCGTTTTAGCGGGAGTGGGAGCATTCAGTACTTC.

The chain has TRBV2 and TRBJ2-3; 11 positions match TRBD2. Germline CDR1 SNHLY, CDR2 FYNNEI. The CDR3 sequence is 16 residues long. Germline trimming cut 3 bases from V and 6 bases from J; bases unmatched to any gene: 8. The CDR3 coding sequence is TGTGCCAGCAGTGACGGCGGTAGCGGGGGGGCGGATACGCAGTATTTT. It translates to CASSDGGSGGADTQYF.

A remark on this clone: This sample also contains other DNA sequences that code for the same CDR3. The CDR3 nucleotides read TGCGCCAGCAGCTTGGACAGGGGAGGAGAGACCCAGTACTTC. Its translation is CASSLDRGGETQYF. The gene calls are TRBV5-1 and TRBJ2-5, with a weak D call TRBD1 (7 bases). Germline CDR1 is SGHRS and CDR2 is YFSETQ. Between the trimmed V and J ends, which lost 0 bases and 4 bases, there was a span of 10 bases. The CDR3 is 14 residues long.

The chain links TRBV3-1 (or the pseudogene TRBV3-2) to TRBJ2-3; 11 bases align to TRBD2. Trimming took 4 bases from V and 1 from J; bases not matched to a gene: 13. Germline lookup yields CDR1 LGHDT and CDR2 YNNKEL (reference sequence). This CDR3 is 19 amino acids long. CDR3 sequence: CASSPRILAGAGGTDTQYF. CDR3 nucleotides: TGTGCCAGCAGCCCAAGGATACTAGCGGGAGCTGGCGGCACAGATACGCAGTATTTT.

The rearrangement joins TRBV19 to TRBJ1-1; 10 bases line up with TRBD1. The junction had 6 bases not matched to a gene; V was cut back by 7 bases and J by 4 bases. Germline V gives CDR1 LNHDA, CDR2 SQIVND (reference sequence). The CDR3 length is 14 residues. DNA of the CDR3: TGTGCCAGTAAGCAGACAGGGGGCATCACTGAAGCTTTCTTT. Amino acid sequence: CASKQTGGITEAFF. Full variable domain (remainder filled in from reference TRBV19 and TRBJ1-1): DGGITQSPKYLFRKEGQNVTLSCEQNLNHDAMYWYRQDPGQGLRLIYYSQIVNDFQKGDIAEGYSVSREKKESFPLTVTSAQKNPTAFYLCASKQTGGITEAFFGQGTRLTVV.

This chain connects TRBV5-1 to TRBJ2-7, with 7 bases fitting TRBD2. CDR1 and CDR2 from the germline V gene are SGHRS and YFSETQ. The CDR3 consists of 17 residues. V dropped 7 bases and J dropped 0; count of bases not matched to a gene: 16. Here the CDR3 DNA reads TGCGCCAGCGTGGACCCAGCGGGACTGGAGTTCTCCTACGAGCAGTACGTC. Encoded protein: CASVDPAGLEFSYEQYV.

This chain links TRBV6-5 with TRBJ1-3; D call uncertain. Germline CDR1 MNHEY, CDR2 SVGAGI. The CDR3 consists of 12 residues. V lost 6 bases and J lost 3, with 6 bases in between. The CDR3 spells CASRTDGNTIYF. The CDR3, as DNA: TGTGCCAGCAGGACTGATGGAAACACCATATATTTT.

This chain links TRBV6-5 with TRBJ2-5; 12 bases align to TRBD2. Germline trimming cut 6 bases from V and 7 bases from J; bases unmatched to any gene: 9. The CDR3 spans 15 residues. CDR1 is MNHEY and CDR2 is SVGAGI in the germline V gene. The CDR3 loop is CASRGTSGRQGTQYF. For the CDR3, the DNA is TGTGCCAGCAGGGGTACTAGCGGGAGGCAGGGGACCCAGTACTTC.

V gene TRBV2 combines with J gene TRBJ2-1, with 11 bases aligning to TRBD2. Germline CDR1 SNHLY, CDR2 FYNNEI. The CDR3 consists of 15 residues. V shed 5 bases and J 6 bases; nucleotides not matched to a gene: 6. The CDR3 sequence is CASSPLAGGRNEQFF. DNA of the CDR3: TGTGCCAGCAGTCCCCTAGCGGGAGGACGCAATGAGCAGTTCTTC.

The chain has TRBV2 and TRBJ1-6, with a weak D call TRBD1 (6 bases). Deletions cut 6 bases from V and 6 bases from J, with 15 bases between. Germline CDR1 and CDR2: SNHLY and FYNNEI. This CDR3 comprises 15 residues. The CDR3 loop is CASRETGNSNSPLHF. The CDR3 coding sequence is TGTGCCAGCAGGGAAACAGGGAATAGTAATTCACCCCTCCACTTT.

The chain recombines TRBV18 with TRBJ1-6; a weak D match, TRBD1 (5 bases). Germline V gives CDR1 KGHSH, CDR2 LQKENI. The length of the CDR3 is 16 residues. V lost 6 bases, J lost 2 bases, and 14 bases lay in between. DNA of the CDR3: TGTGCCAGCTCCGGCGGGGCATGGACCTATAATTCACCCCTCCACTTT. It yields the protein CASSGGAWTYNSPLHF.

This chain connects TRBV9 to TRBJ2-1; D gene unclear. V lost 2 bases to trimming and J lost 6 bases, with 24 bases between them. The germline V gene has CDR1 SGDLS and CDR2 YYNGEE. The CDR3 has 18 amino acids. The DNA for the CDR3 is TGTGCCAGCAGCGTCTACGAGGCCAGCCCACTGCGGAGCAATGAGCAGTTCTTC. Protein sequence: CASSVYEASPLRSNEQFF. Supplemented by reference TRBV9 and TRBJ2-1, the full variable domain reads DSGVTQTPKHLITATGQRVTLRCSPRSGDLSVYWYQQSLDQGLQFLIQYYNGEERAKGNILERFSAQQFPDLHSELNLSSLELGDSALYFCASSVYEASPLRSNEQFFGPGTRLTVL.

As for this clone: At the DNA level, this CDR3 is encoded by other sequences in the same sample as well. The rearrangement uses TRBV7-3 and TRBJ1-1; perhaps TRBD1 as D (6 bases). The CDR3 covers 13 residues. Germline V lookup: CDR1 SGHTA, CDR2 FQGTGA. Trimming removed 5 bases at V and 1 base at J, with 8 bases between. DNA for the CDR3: TGTGCCAGCAGCCGGACAGAGAACACTGAAGCTTTCTTT. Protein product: CASSRTENTEAFF.

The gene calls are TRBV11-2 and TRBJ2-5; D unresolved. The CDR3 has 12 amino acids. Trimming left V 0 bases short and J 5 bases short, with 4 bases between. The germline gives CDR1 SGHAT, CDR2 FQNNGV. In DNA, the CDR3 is TGTGCCAGCAGCTTAGACAGGGAGACCCAGTACTTC. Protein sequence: CASSLDRETQYF.

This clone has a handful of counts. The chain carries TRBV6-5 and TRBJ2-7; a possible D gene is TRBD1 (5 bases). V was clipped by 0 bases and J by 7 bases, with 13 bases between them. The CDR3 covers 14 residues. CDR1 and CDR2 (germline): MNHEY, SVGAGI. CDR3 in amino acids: CASSYSGRVGEQYF. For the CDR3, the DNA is TGTGCCAGCAGTTACTCTGGCAGGGTAGGGGAGCAGTACTTC.

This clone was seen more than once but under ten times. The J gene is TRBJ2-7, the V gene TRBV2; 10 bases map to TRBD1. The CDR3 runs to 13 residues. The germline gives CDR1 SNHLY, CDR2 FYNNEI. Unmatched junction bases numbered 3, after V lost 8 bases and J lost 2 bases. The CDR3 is CASGGTGAYEQYV. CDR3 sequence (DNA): TGTGCCAGCGGGGGGACAGGGGCCTACGAGCAGTACGTC.

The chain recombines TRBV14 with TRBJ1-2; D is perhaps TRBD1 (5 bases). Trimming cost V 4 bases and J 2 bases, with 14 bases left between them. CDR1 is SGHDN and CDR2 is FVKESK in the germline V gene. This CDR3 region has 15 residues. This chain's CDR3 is CASSRRGSGNYGYTF. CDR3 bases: TGTGCCAGCAGCCGCCGGGGGAGCGGGAACTATGGCTACACCTTC.

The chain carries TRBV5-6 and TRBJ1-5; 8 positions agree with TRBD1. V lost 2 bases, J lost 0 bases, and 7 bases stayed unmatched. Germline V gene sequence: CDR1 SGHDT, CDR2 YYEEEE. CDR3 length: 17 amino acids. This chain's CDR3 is CASSFQGARGSNQPQHF. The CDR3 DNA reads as TGTGCCAGCAGCTTTCAGGGGGCCAGGGGTAGCAATCAGCCCCAGCATTTT.

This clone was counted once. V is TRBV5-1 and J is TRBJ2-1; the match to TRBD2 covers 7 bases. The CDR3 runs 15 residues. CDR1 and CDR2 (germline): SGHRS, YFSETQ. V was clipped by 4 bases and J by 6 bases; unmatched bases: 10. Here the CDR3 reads CASSPDGLVSNEQFF. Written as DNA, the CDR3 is TGCGCCAGCAGCCCGGACGGACTAGTCAGCAATGAGCAGTTCTTC.

The CDR3 DNA follows: TGTGCCAGCAGTGCCCCTCCGGGGGGCTCAGTCTATGGCTACACCTTC. Protein: CASSAPPGGSVYGYTF. V gene TRBV2 combines with J gene TRBJ1-2; D may be TRBD1 (6 bases). Per the germline V gene, CDR1 is SNHLY and CDR2 is FYNNEI. Trimming pared 4 bases from V and 4 bases from J, leaving 19 bases between. This CDR3 spans 16 amino acids.

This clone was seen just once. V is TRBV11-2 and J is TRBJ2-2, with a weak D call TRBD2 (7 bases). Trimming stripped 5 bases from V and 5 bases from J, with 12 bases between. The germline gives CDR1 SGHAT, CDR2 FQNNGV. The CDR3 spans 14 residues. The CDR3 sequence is CASSRTRGTGELFF. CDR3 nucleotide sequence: TGTGCCAGCAGCCGGACTAGGGGGACCGGGGAGCTGTTTTTT.

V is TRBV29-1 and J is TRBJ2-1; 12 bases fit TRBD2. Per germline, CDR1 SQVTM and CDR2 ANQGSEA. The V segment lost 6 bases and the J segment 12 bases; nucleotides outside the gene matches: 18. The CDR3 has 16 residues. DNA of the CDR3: TGCAGCGTCCCAAGGGAAACTAGCGGGGGGATGGTTGGGCAGTTCTTC. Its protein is CSVPRETSGGMVGQFF.

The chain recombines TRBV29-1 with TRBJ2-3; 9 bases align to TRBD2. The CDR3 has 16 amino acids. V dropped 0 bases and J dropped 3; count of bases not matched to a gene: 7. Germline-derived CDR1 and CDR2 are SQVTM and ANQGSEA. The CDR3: CSVEDRGSGSTDTQYF. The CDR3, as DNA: TGCAGCGTTGAAGACCGGGGTAGCGGGAGTACAGATACGCAGTATTTT.